This TCR beta chain was identified during a study of graft-versus-host responses after intestinal transplantation. Study in general: Each of the recipients got a multivisceral, liver-intestinal, or isolated intestinal transplant. Recipients across the board were started on anti-thymocyte globulin induction, then kept on tacrolimus and steroids for about 3 years. Study results and caveats: Recipient marrow held GvH clones, some first seen in ileum or blood.

Comments on this clone: As yet, its antigen is unknown.

Only in-frame clones appear in the TCRdb table, and some are missing; sequencing was by immunoSEQ multiplex PCR. The sample consists of about 120,000 clones, approximately 92% of them appearing once. The CDR3 spans 14 residues. J lost 5 bases, V lost 10 bases, and 13 bases had no gene match. Per germline, CDR1 LNHDA and CDR2 SQIVND (reference sequence). Sequencing used unstimulated CD8+ T cells sorted from spleen or lymph node cells, obtained before intestinal transplant. This TCR derives from a human donor who received an intestinal transplant. The V call is TRBV19, the J call TRBJ2-7; 8 bases are a match to TRBD2. CDR3 coding DNA: TGTGCCACCCACCCCGGGGGGGGCTATCACGAGCAGTACTTC. Its protein product is CATHPGGGYHEQYF.